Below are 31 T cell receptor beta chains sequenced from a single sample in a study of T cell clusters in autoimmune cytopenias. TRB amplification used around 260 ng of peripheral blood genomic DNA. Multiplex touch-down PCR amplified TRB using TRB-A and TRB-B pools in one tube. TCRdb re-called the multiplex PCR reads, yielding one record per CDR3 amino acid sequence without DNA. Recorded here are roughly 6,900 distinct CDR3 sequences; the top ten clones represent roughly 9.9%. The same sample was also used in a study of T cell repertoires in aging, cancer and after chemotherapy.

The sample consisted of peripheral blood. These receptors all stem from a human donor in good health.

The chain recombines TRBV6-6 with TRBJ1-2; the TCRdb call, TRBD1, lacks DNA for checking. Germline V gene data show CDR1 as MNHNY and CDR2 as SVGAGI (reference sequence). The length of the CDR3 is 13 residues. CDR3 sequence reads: CASSRGPGDGYTF.

Here the CDR3 reads CATSGAGTGGNQPQHF. The chain uses TRBV24-1 and TRBJ1-5; TCRdb's D gene call, TRBD1, goes unchecked for lack of DNA. The germline gives CDR1 KGHDR, CDR2 SFDVKD. This CDR3 comprises 16 residues.

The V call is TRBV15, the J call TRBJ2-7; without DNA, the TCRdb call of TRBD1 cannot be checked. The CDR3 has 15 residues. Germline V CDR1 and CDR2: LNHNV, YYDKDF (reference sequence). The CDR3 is CATSSPGQADGEQYF.

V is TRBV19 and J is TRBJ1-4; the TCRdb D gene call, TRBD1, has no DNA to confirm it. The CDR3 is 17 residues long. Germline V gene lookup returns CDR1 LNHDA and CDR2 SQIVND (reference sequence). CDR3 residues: CASSAGVWGATNEKLFF.

CDR3 loop: CASSAGPGFSPLHF. V and J are TRBV10-2 and TRBJ1-6; the TCRdb D gene call, TRBD1, has no DNA to confirm it. This CDR3 spans 14 amino acids. The germline V gene encodes CDR1 WSHSY and CDR2 SAAADI.

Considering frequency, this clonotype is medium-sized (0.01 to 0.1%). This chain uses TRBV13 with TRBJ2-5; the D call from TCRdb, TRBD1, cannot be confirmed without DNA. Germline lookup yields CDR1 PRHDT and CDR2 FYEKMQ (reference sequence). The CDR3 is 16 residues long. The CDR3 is CASSLDRGALKETQYF.

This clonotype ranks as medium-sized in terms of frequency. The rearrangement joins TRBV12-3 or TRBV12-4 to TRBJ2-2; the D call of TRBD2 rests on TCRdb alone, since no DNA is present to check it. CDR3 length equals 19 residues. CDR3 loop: CASSLTGLGGTVNTGELFF.

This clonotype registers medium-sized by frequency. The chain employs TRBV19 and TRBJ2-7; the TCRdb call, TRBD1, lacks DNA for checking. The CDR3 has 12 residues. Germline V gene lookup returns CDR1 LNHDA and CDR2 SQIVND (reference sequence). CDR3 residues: CASSIAPYEQYF.

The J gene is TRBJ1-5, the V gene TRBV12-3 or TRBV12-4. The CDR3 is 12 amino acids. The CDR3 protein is CASSLGGQPQHF.

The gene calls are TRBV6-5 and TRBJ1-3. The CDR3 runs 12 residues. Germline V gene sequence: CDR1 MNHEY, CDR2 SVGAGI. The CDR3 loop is CASKDSGNTIYF.

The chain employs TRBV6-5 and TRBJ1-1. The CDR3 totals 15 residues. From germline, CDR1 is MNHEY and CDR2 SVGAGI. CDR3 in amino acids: CASSYSAGGNTEAFF.

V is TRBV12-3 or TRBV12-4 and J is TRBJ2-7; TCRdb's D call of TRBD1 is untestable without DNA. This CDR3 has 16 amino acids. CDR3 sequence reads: CASSPPPGQGSYEQYF.

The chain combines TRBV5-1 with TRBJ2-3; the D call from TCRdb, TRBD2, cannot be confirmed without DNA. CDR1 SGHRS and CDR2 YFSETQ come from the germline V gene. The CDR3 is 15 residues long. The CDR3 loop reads CASSLGGLAVDTQYF. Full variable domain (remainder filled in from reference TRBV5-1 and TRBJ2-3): KAGVTQTPRYLIKTRGQQVTLSCSPISGHRSVSWYQQTPGQGLQFLFEYFSETQRNKGNFPGRFSGRQFSNSRSEMNVSTLELGDSALYLCASSLGGLAVDTQYFGPGTRLTVL.

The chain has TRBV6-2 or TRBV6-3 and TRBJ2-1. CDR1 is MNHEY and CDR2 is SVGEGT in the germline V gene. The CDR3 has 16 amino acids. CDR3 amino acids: CASSYRDRGSYNEQFF.

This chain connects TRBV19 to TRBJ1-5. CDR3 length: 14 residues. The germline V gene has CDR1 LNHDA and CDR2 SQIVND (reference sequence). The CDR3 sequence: CASKVGEAGQPQHF.

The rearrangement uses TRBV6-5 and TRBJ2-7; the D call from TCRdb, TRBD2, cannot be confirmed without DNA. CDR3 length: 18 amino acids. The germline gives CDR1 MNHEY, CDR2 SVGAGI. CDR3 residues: CASSYEASGGTSSYEQYF.

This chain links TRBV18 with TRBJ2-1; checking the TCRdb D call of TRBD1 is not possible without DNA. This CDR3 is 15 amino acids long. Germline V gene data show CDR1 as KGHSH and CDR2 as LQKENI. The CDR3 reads CASSRPRGQHNEQFF.

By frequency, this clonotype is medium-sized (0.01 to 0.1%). This chain's CDR3 is CASSYGFFSEANVLTF. V gene TRBV6-6 combines with J gene TRBJ2-6. The CDR3 has 16 amino acids. Germline loops: CDR1 MNHNY, CDR2 SVGAGI (reference sequence).

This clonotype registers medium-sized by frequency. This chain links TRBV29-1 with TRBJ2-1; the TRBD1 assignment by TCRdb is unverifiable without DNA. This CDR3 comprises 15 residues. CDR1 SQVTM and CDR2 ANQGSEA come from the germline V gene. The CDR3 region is CSVVWTGGSYNEQFF.

CDR3 residues: CASSLGRDQSEAFF. The chain has TRBV12-3 or TRBV12-4 and TRBJ1-1. This CDR3 has 14 residues.

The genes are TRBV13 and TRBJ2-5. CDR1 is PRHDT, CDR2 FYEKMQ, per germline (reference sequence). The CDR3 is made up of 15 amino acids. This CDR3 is CASSLARPQLETQYF.

This chain's CDR3 is CSVEAGLPTYNEQFF. The chain combines TRBV29-1 with TRBJ2-1; TCRdb reports TRBD2, a call that lacks DNA to check it against. The CDR3 extends over 15 amino acids. Germline V gene lookup returns CDR1 SQVTM and CDR2 ANQGSEA.

CDR3 residues: CASSYHSLETQYF. The chain uses TRBV5-4 and TRBJ2-5. The CDR3 totals 13 residues. From germline, CDR1 is SGHNT and CDR2 YYREEE (reference sequence).

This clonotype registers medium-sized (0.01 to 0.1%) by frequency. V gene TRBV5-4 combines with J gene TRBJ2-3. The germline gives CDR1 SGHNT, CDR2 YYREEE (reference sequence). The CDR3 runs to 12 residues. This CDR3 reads CASSSQSDTQYF.

CDR3 sequence: CASSLSGTGDRGNQPQHF. The J gene is TRBJ1-5, the V gene TRBV27; TCRdb proposes TRBD1, but this gene call is untestable without DNA. Germline CDR1 MNHEY, CDR2 SMNVEV (reference sequence). This CDR3 spans 18 amino acids.

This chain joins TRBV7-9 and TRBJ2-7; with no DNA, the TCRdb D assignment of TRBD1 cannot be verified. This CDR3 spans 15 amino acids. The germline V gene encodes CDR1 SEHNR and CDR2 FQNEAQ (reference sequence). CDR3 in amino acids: CASSSYQQGYYEQYF.

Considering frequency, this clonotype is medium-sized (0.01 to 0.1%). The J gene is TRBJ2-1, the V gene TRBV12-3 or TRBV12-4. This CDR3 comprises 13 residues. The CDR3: CASSFSRYNEQFF.

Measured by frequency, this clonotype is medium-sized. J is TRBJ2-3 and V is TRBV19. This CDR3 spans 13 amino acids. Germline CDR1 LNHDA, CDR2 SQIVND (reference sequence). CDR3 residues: CASRQTSTDTQYF. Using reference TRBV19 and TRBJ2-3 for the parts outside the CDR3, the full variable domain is DGGITQSPKYLFRKEGQNVTLSCEQNLNHDAMYWYRQDPGQGLRLIYYSQIVNDFQKGDIAEGYSVSREKKESFPLTVTSAQKNPTAFYLCASRQTSTDTQYFGPGTRLTVL.

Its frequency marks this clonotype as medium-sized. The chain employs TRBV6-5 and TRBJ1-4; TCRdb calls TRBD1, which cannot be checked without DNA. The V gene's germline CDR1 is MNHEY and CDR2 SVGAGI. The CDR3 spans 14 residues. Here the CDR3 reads CASRSGTGRKKLFF.

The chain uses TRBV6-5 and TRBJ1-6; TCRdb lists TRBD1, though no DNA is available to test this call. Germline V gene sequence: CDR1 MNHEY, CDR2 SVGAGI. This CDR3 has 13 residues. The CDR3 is CASSTQGISPLHF.

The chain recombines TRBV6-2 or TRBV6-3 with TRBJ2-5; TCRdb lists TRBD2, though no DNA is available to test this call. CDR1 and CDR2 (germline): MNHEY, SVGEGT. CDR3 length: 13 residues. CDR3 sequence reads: CASWNGGEETQYF.